The 23 T cell receptor beta chains in this list originate from one sample, sequenced in a study of blood T cell repertoires in COVID-19. Profiled with immunoSEQ multiplex PCR; TCRdb holds only in-frame clones, not every one. The sample yields under 60,000 clones, approximately 83% seen once. The specimen was peripheral blood. These receptors all come from a man aged 70 or older with acute or convalescent COVID-19.

V and J are TRBV7-2 and TRBJ1-1; 7 bases map to TRBD1. There are 13 residues in the CDR3. V lost 5 bases to trimming and J lost 4 bases; unmatched junction nucleotides: 4. Germline loops: CDR1 SGHTA, CDR2 FQGNSA. The CDR3 DNA follows: TGTGCCAGCAGCCAGGGGGTGAGCACTGAAGCTTTCTTT. Its protein product is CASSQGVSTEAFF. Looking up the rest from reference TRBV7-2 and TRBJ1-1 gives the full variable domain: GAGVSQSPSNKVTEKGKDVELRCDPISGHTALYWYRQSLGQGLEFLIYFQGNSAPDKSGLPSDRFSAERTGGSVSTLTIQRTQQEDSAVYLCASSQGVSTEAFFGQGTRLTVV.

The chain carries TRBV5-1 and TRBJ2-1, with D uncertain. V lost 7 bases and J 0 bases, leaving 11 bases between the germline ends. Germline CDR1 reads SGHRS; CDR2 reads YFSETQ. The CDR3 is made up of 14 amino acids. For the CDR3, the DNA is TGCGCCAGCGGAGCCCCCAGCTCCTACAATGAGCAGTTCTTC. Its translation: CASGAPSSYNEQFF.

This chain uses TRBV29-1 with TRBJ1-1, with D unclear. This CDR3 has 13 residues. The V and J ends lost 6 bases and 4 bases respectively, with 15 bases between them. CDR1 SQVTM and CDR2 ANQGSEA come from the germline V gene. CDR3 in amino acids: CSVASSRGTEAFF. As DNA, the CDR3 is TGCAGCGTCGCTTCTTCCCGGGGCACTGAAGCTTTCTTT.

In this sample, this clone turned up once. J is TRBJ2-3 and V is TRBV7-3; TRBD2 matches at 9 bases. The ends lost 4 bases at V and 8 bases at J; junction bases unmatched: 4. The CDR3 has 13 amino acids. Germline V lookup: CDR1 SGHTA, CDR2 FQGTGA. The CDR3 loop is CASSSSLAGTQYF. CDR3 sequence (DNA): TGTGCCAGCAGCTCCTCACTAGCGGGTACGCAGTATTTT.

The chain has TRBV2 and TRBJ2-5, with 8 positions matching TRBD1. The junction had 3 bases not matched to a gene; V was cut back by 4 bases and J by 2 bases. Looked up from germline, CDR1 is SNHLY and CDR2 is FYNNEI. This CDR3 contains 14 residues. DNA of the CDR3: TGTGCCAGCAGTGGGACAGGGAGTCAAGAGACCCAGTACTTC. It yields the protein CASSGTGSQETQYF.

V usage is TRBV28 and J usage is TRBJ2-1; D gene unclear. Germline V CDR1 and CDR2: MDHEN, SYDVKM. There are 13 residues in the CDR3. With 1 base removed from V and 6 bases from J, the gap between germline ends came to 7 bases. Here the CDR3 reads CASSLLGPNEQFF. CDR3 coding DNA: TGTGCCAGCAGTTTATTGGGCCCCAATGAGCAGTTCTTC.

This clone came up many times. The V gene is TRBV9, the J gene TRBJ1-1, with 7 bases that match TRBD1. The CDR3 is 17 residues long. With 5 bases clipped from V and 0 bases from J, the junction kept 13 bases outside the gene matches. Per germline, CDR1 SGDLS and CDR2 YYNGEE. This chain's CDR3 is CASRGQGTDPMNTEAFF. The CDR3 nucleotides read TGTGCCAGCAGAGGCCAGGGGACAGACCCAATGAACACTGAAGCTTTCTTT.

The genes are TRBV5-1 and TRBJ2-7; 7 bases line up with TRBD2. CDR1 SGHRS and CDR2 YFSETQ come from the germline V gene. The CDR3 spans 14 residues. The V segment lost 4 bases and the J segment 4 bases; nucleotides outside the gene matches: 8. CDR3 residues: CASSPGGGLYEQYF. In DNA, the CDR3 is TGCGCCAGCAGCCCGGGAGGCGGATTGTACGAGCAGTACTTC.

J is TRBJ2-7 and V is TRBV18, with a possible D match to TRBD1 (5 bases). CDR1 and CDR2 from the germline V gene are KGHSH and LQKENI. Deletions cut 5 bases from V and 3 bases from J, with 14 bases between. CDR3 length equals 14 residues. The CDR3: CASSADIGIYEQYF. CDR3 DNA sequence: TGTGCCAGCTCAGCGGACATAGGCATCTACGAGCAGTACTTC. Supplemented by reference TRBV18 and TRBJ2-7, the full variable domain reads NAGVMQNPRHLVRRRGQEARLRCSPMKGHSHVYWYRQLPEEGLKFMVYLQKENIIDESGMPKERFSAEFPKEGPSILRIQQVVRGDSAAYFCASSADIGIYEQYFGPGTRLTVT.

DNA for the CDR3: TGCGCCAGCAGCCGGGACACCCAACATCTCGTTACCACCTTC. Translation gives CASSRDTQHLVTTF. This chain connects TRBV5-1 to TRBJ1-2; D perhaps matches TRBD1 (6 bases). Trimming removed 4 bases from V and 13 bases from J, with 23 bases in between. CDR1 is SGHRS and CDR2 is YFSETQ in the germline V gene. The CDR3 runs 14 residues.

The chain employs TRBV27 and TRBJ2-1, with D perhaps TRBD2 (7 bases). V was pared by 4 bases and J by 6 bases, with 16 bases between. Germline assignment: CDR1 MNHEY and CDR2 SMNVEV (reference sequence). The CDR3 covers 15 residues. As DNA, the CDR3 is TGTGCCAGCAGTTGGTCGGGGGGCCGAGGCAATGAGCAGTTCTTC. It encodes CASSWSGGRGNEQFF.

The count of this clone is one. This chain connects TRBV12-3 or TRBV12-4 to TRBJ1-2, with TRBD1 matching 7 bases. The CDR3 sequence is 12 residues long. V gave up 6 bases and J gave up 8 bases; unmatched junction bases: 6. The CDR3 sequence is CASRTTGRGYTF. The DNA of the CDR3 is TGTGCCAGCAGGACGACAGGGCGCGGCTACACCTTC.

The chain combines TRBV29-1 with TRBJ2-2; the match to TRBD1 covers 9 bases. This CDR3 is built from 13 residues. V dropped 6 bases and J dropped 7; count of bases not matched to a gene: 6. CDR1 and CDR2 (germline): SQVTM, ANQGSEA. For the CDR3, the DNA is TGCAGCGTAGGGACAGGGAGGCACGGGGAGCTGTTTTTT. Its protein product is CSVGTGRHGELFF.

The chain recombines TRBV29-1 with TRBJ1-1, with D possibly TRBD1 on 5 matching bases. Per the germline V gene, CDR1 is SQVTM and CDR2 is ANQGSEA. Deletions cut 4 bases from V and 3 bases from J, with 6 bases between. The CDR3 consists of 11 residues. CDR3: CSVARDTEAFF. CDR3 coding DNA: TGCAGCGTTGCCAGGGACACTGAAGCTTTCTTT.

The chain employs TRBV6-5 and TRBJ1-2, with D perhaps TRBD1 (6 bases). Germline CDR1 and CDR2: MNHEY and SVGAGI. The CDR3 is made up of 14 amino acids. V was clipped by 3 bases and J by 0 bases, with 8 bases between them. The CDR3 loop reads CASSYDRTNYGYTF. Written as DNA, the CDR3 is TGTGCCAGCAGTTATGACAGGACTAACTATGGCTACACCTTC.

The rearrangement uses TRBV7-9 and TRBJ2-5; possibly TRBD2 for D (5 bases). Germline CDR1 SEHNR, CDR2 FQNEAQ (reference sequence). This CDR3 region has 12 residues. Trimming took off 6 bases at V and 1 base at J, with 6 bases between the two ends. The CDR3 DNA follows: TGTGCCAGCAGTAGCGCCCAAGAGACCCAGTACTTC. Residues: CASSSAQETQYF.

This clone occurred a few times. The V call is TRBV30, the J call TRBJ1-2, with 7 nucleotides matching TRBD1. This CDR3 has 13 residues. CDR1 is GTSNPN, CDR2 SVGIG, per germline (reference sequence). V shed 3 bases and J 6 bases; nucleotides not matched to a gene: 7. Here the CDR3 reads CAWSPDRWDGYTF. CDR3 bases: TGTGCCTGGAGCCCGGACAGGTGGGATGGCTACACCTTC.

The chain links TRBV12-3 or TRBV12-4 to TRBJ1-1; D is perhaps TRBD1 (6 bases). Trimming stripped 1 base from V and 8 bases from J, with 11 bases between. This CDR3 comprises 13 residues. The CDR3 region has the DNA TGTGCCAGCAGTTTAGTCGGGGGGGCGGAAGCTTTCTTT. This sequence encodes CASSLVGGAEAFF.

J is TRBJ2-1 and V is TRBV11-2; TRBD1 matches at 7 bases. The CDR3 extends over 15 amino acids. Unmatched junction bases numbered 11, after V lost 0 bases and J lost 12 bases. CDR1 SGHAT and CDR2 FQNNGV come from the germline V gene. The CDR3 DNA follows: TGTGCCAGCAGCTTAGACTTCACAGGGGCGGCCGGGCAGTTCTTC. The encoded protein is CASSLDFTGAAGQFF.

The chain has TRBV19 and TRBJ1-6; 7 bases line up with TRBD1. In germline, CDR1 is LNHDA, CDR2 SQIVND (reference sequence). CDR3 length: 12 amino acids. V lost 8 bases, J lost 9 bases, and 4 bases stayed unmatched. CDR3: CASSGGGSPLHF. CDR3 coding DNA: TGTGCCAGTTCAGGGGGAGGTTCACCCCTCCACTTT.

The chain recombines TRBV5-1 with TRBJ2-1, with a possible D match to TRBD1 (7 bases). Germline V gene data show CDR1 as SGHRS and CDR2 as YFSETQ. The V end lost 3 bases, the J end lost 6 bases, and 19 bases lay between the germline ends. The CDR3 totals 16 residues. CDR3 bases: TGCGCCAGCAGCTGGACAGGAGGGCTTGCAATCAATGAGCAGTTCTTC. It translates to CASSWTGGLAINEQFF.

V and J are TRBV3-1 (or the pseudogene TRBV3-2) and TRBJ2-7, with 7 positions matching TRBD1. Trimming removed 10 bases from V and 2 bases from J; junction bases left unmatched: 26. The germline V gene has CDR1 LGHDT and CDR2 YNNKEL (reference sequence). CDR3 length: 19 amino acids. CDR3 DNA: TGTGCCATCAAGTGCATCTCTCGATTCCGGGACAGAATCACCTACGAGCAGTACTTC. This sequence encodes CAIKCISRFRDRITYEQYF.

CDR3 in amino acids: CARSQDNEQFF. The CDR3 DNA follows: TGTGCCCGCTCTCAGGACAATGAGCAGTTCTTC. This chain connects TRBV30 to TRBJ2-1; D gene unclear. This CDR3 contains 11 residues. Germline-derived CDR1 and CDR2 are GTSNPN and SVGIG (reference sequence). V gave up 8 bases and J gave up 5 bases, with 10 bases separating them.